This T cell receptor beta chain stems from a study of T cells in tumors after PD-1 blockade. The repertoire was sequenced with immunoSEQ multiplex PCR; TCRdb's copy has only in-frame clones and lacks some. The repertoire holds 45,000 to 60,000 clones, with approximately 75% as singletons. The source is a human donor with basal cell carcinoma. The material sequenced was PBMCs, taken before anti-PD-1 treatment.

CDR3: CALNFGNTIYF. DNA for the CDR3: TGTGCCCTTAACTTTGGAAACACCATATATTTT. The chain employs TRBV5-4 and TRBJ1-3; D is uncertain. Per germline, CDR1 SGHNT and CDR2 YYREEE (reference sequence). The CDR3 is 11 amino acids. V was cut by 10 bases and J by 3 bases, with 8 bases left in between.